Below are 20 T cell receptor beta chains sequenced from a single sample in a study of T cell changes during pregnancy in multiple sclerosis. Libraries were prepared by immunoSEQ multiplex PCR; TCRdb keeps only in-frame clonotypes and omits some of them. The repertoire consists of some 80,000 clones, with about 95% occurring once and the leading ten covering more than 0.95%. Sequenced here: peripheral blood, sampled in the second trimester of pregnancy. All receptors come from a female donor with multiple sclerosis, enrolled in a pregnancy study.

The V call is TRBV19, the J call TRBJ2-1, with TRBD1 matching 9 bases. J lost 4 bases, V lost 1 base, and 2 bases had no gene match. CDR1 is LNHDA, CDR2 SQIVND, per germline (reference sequence). The length of the CDR3 is 15 residues. CDR3 loop: CASSIGQGDYNEQFF. CDR3 bases: TGTGCCAGTAGTATAGGACAGGGGGATTACAATGAGCAGTTCTTC.

The rearrangement joins TRBV27 to TRBJ2-7; a weak D match, TRBD2 (5 bases). Trimming shortened V by 5 bases and J by 1 base, and 24 bases separated the two germline ends. The CDR3 spans 18 residues. Germline V gene lookup returns CDR1 MNHEY and CDR2 SMNVEV (reference sequence). CDR3: CASSRFSGSSIPSYEQYF. In nucleotides, the CDR3 is TGTGCCAGCAGTAGGTTCAGTGGGAGCTCGATACCTTCCTACGAGCAGTACTTC.

V is TRBV6-1 and J is TRBJ2-7, with 10 bases matching TRBD1. This CDR3 is built from 17 residues. J lost 8 bases, V lost 0 bases, and 13 bases had no gene match. CDR1 and CDR2 (germline): MNHNS, SASEGT. CDR3 residues: CASSEASRDRGRTKQYF. The CDR3 DNA sequence: TGTGCCAGCAGTGAAGCGTCCCGGGACAGGGGAAGGACAAAGCAGTACTTC.

This clone has only one observation. The rearrangement links TRBV30 to TRBJ1-2; D is undetermined. Germline V gene data show CDR1 as GTSNPN and CDR2 as SVGIG (reference sequence). Trimming shortened V by 5 bases and J by 7 bases, and 8 bases separated the two germline ends. This CDR3 region has 10 residues. The CDR3 nucleotides read TGTGCCTGGTTAGAGGCTGGCTACACCTTC. It specifies CAWLEAGYTF.

V gene TRBV5-1 combines with J gene TRBJ2-1, with TRBD2 identical over 7 bases. The CDR3 spans 16 residues. Germline V gene lookup returns CDR1 SGHRS and CDR2 YFSETQ. V lost 2 bases, J lost 0 bases, and 5 bases stayed unmatched. CDR3 nucleotide sequence: TGCGCCAGCAGCTTCGCGGCTAGCGGCTCCTACAATGAGCAGTTCTTC. It specifies CASSFAASGSYNEQFF.

The chain combines TRBV6-7 with TRBJ2-2, with 9 bases lining up with TRBD2. TRBV6-7 is an ORF for which the function is uncertain. This CDR3 has 19 amino acids. Germline trimming cut 1 base from V and 0 bases from J; bases unmatched to any gene: 9. Here the CDR3 reads CASSYLAGGPRANTGELFF. The CDR3 DNA follows: TGTGCCAGCAGTTACTTGGCGGGAGGGCCTAGAGCGAACACCGGGGAGCTGTTTTTT.

The rearrangement uses TRBV4-1 and TRBJ2-3; 8 nucleotides match TRBD1. The CDR3 extends over 16 amino acids. Unmatched junction bases numbered 6, after V lost 0 bases and J lost 4 bases. From germline, CDR1 is MGHRA and CDR2 YSYEKL. The CDR3 DNA reads TGCGCCAGCAGCCAAGATCAAGGACAGGGCTCAGATACGCAGTATTTT. It yields the protein CASSQDQGQGSDTQYF.

The chain joins TRBV9 to TRBJ2-2; D is unclear. This CDR3 is built from 15 residues. Between the trimmed V and J ends, which lost 0 bases and 3 bases, there was a span of 9 bases. Germline V CDR1 and CDR2: SGDLS, YYNGEE. CDR3 protein: CASSVEELYTGELFF. In DNA, the CDR3 is TGTGCCAGCAGCGTAGAGGAGCTCTACACCGGGGAGCTGTTTTTT.

The chain joins TRBV7-9 to TRBJ2-2; 10 nucleotides align to TRBD1. Germline CDR1 is SEHNR and CDR2 is FQNEAQ (reference sequence). This CDR3 comprises 16 residues. Trimming at V came to 7 bases and at J to 3 bases, leaving 8 bases not matched to a gene. The CDR3 sequence: CASTPPGTGDTGELFF. CDR3 DNA: TGTGCCAGCACCCCCCCGGGGACAGGGGACACCGGGGAGCTGTTTTTT.

V usage is TRBV27 and J usage is TRBJ2-3, with TRBD2 as a possible D gene (6 bases). The V and J ends lost 4 bases and 4 bases respectively, with 9 bases between them. The CDR3 runs to 13 residues. Germline V gene lookup returns CDR1 MNHEY and CDR2 SMNVEV (reference sequence). Here the CDR3 reads CASSWRVPDTQYF. For the CDR3, the DNA is TGTGCCAGCAGTTGGAGGGTCCCAGATACGCAGTATTTT.

The chain joins TRBV4-2 to TRBJ2-1, with 8 bases lining up with TRBD2. The CDR3 spans 15 residues. After removal of 1 base from V and 4 bases from J, the junction contained 3 bases not matched to a gene. Looked up from germline, CDR1 is LGHNA and CDR2 is YNFKEQ. DNA of the CDR3: TGTGCCAGCAGCCAAGTAGCGGGGCGTTACAATGAGCAGTTCTTC. Translation: CASSQVAGRYNEQFF.

This clone was recorded once. The chain uses TRBV7-3 and TRBJ2-3, with 8 bases matching TRBD2. With 4 bases clipped from V and 5 bases from J, the junction kept 11 bases outside the gene matches. From germline, CDR1 is SGHTA and CDR2 FQGTGA. CDR3 length equals 16 residues. The CDR3 reads CASSYDGAGGGDTQYF. The CDR3 nucleotides read TGTGCCAGCAGCTACGACGGGGCGGGAGGTGGAGATACGCAGTATTTT.

The V gene is TRBV6-4, the J gene TRBJ2-3; no clear D. This CDR3 has 14 amino acids. Deletions cut 8 bases from V and 0 bases from J, with 12 bases between. Germline V lookup: CDR1 MRHNA, CDR2 SNTAGT. Written as DNA, the CDR3 is TGTGCCAGCCGGTCTTCAGCGAGCACAGATACGCAGTATTTT. Translation: CASRSSASTDTQYF.

This sequence joins TRBV27 and TRBJ2-1; tentatively, D is TRBD2 (5 bases). The germline V gene has CDR1 MNHEY and CDR2 SMNVEV (reference sequence). The CDR3 runs to 16 residues. Trimming pared 6 bases from V and 1 base from J, leaving 16 bases between. DNA for the CDR3: TGTGCCAGCAGCCCCGTATTAGCGACTTCCTACAATGAGCAGTTCTTC. Translating gives CASSPVLATSYNEQFF.

This chain links TRBV10-3 with TRBJ2-3; D is ambiguous. The CDR3 spans 13 residues. Germline assignment: CDR1 ENHRY and CDR2 SYGVKD. Trimming pared 4 bases from V and 4 bases from J, leaving 9 bases between. CDR3 DNA sequence: TGTGCCATCAGTGCCGTATTCGCAGATACGCAGTATTTT. It specifies CAISAVFADTQYF.

The chain couples TRBV5-1 to TRBJ2-4, with 7 bases aligning to TRBD1. Looked up from germline, CDR1 is SGHRS and CDR2 is YFSETQ. V lost 3 bases, J lost 8 bases, and 8 bases stayed unmatched. There are 14 residues in the CDR3. CDR3 sequence reads: CASSSTGVGDIQYF. Here the CDR3 DNA reads TGCGCCAGCAGCTCAACAGGGGTGGGAGACATTCAGTACTTC.

The rearrangement joins TRBV19 to TRBJ2-3; TRBD1 matches 7 bases. V lost 3 bases, J lost 1 base, and 10 bases stayed unmatched. In germline, CDR1 is LNHDA, CDR2 SQIVND (reference sequence). CDR3 size: 17 residues. CDR3 region: CASSILRGLHGTDTQYF. The CDR3 nucleotides are TGTGCCAGTAGTATCTTGAGGGGGCTACATGGCACAGATACGCAGTATTTT.

The chain links TRBV5-4 to TRBJ2-1; 9 bases map to TRBD2. CDR3 size: 17 residues. V shed 2 bases, J shed 6 bases, and the junction held 12 bases outside the gene matches. The germline CDR1 and CDR2 sequences are SGHNT and YYREEE (reference sequence). The CDR3 sequence: CASSFPLAGAGGNEQFF. As DNA, the CDR3 is TGTGCCAGCAGCTTCCCCTTAGCGGGAGCAGGAGGCAATGAGCAGTTCTTC.

This chain links TRBV29-1 with TRBJ2-6; 11 bases map to TRBD1. With V trimmed by 7 bases and J by 3 bases, 8 bases remained unmatched. CDR3 length equals 16 residues. Looked up from germline, CDR1 is SQVTM and CDR2 is ANQGSEA. DNA of the CDR3: TGCAGCGCGCGAGGACAGGGGGCAAATGGGGCCAACGTCCTGACTTTC. It is translated as CSARGQGANGANVLTF.

V and J are TRBV5-1 and TRBJ2-1; 8 bases are shared with TRBD2. The junction had 10 bases not matched to a gene; V was cut back by 1 base and J by 7 bases. The germline V gene has CDR1 SGHRS and CDR2 YFSETQ. CDR3 size: 16 residues. CDR3 sequence reads: CASSLSPAGVRNEQFF. Here the CDR3 DNA reads TGCGCCAGCAGCTTGTCGCCAGCGGGAGTTCGGAATGAGCAGTTCTTC.